The T cell receptor beta chain described here comes from a study of CD8 T cells in Susac syndrome (dated by TCRdb to the late 2010s). About the study as a whole: Among the Susac syndrome patients who were sequenced, clinically active disease was present in 5 or 6 and clinical remission was observed in under ten. At blood withdrawal, Susac syndrome patients were either therapy-naive, taking corticosteroids (in some cases with IVIg as well), or taking IVIg alone. The study used repertoire sequencing to test whether antigen drove CD8+ T cell activation and differentiation in Susac syndrome. The study compared CD8+ T cell repertoire clonality among eleven to twelve healthy donors, approximately 14 Susac syndrome patients and about 16 multiple sclerosis patients. The full study reports these points: The number of individuals in the TCR sequencing and HLA analysis was acknowledged as relatively small. Clonal expansion was seen in Susac syndrome CD8+ repertoires, peaking in CD8+ TEMRA cells and being greater in clinically active patients than in remitting ones. Looking at Susac-specific public clones, the researchers identified about 15 in the total CD8+ repertoire and roughly 5 in the CD8+ TEMRA repertoire.

The CDR3 goes from the cysteine to the phenylalanine over 14 residues. Only the CDR3 portion is preserved as DNA: 42 bases, with reading frame beginning at the first base. V and J are truncated by 0 bases and 7 bases respectively, leaving an intervening sequence of 10 bases. High-throughput TCR beta sequencing profiled peripheral blood CD8+ and CD4+ T cells from healthy donors, Susac syndrome patients and multiple sclerosis patients. Susac syndrome patients met recently defined diagnostic criteria for definite or probable disease. Bulk CD8+ and CD4+ T cells were purified magnetically by negative isolation, whereas CD8+ TEMRA cells were enriched by FACS. Blood was drawn into EDTA tubes, processed within 24 hours, and PBMCs were isolated by density gradient centrifugation. PBMCs destined for TCR sequencing were cryopreserved in liquid nitrogen and later thawed in a 37 °C water bath. Purity of sorted or isolated CD4+, CD8+ and CD8+ TEMRA cells was at least 90%.

RNA was extracted using the RNeasy kit, and about 0.5 to 1 microgram was reverse transcribed with random hexamers. The immunoSEQ multiplex PCR assay, which covers 54 Vbeta and 13 Jbeta segments, was used to amplify TCR beta CDR3 regions. Bias from PCR amplification was corrected by using a synthetic template baseline for primer optimization and for computational correction. The study's own analysis went as follows. Reads were annotated to V, D and J genes according to IMGT and were analyzed with immunoSEQ Analyzer, with only productive sequences retained. Clonality was calculated as one minus the Shannon entropy normalized by log2 of the number of productive unique sequences. For each patient and control, public and private clones were evaluated among the 100 most prevalent clones. Clones were defined as Susac-specific when absent from the healthy and MS cohorts, from some 1,100 published viral clones and from other ImmuneACCESS disease sequences. In-frame beta chains were kept once TCRdb had trimmed the public reads at Q25 with fastp and called clones with MiXCR. Here each entry gathers all rows of one CDR3 protein and keeps the most common genes and DNA. TCRdb, not the authors, supplied the V and J calls. This sample gives 120,000 or so distinct CDR3 sequences in total; about 94% of them show up just once. In total, the top ten clones hold 0.25% to 0.3% of the sample.

Worth noting for this clonotype: Its antigen has not been determined. Base qualities are missing; no much larger clone stands one base away.

The material sequenced was CD8+ T cells from PBMCs. The chain links TRBV12-3 or TRBV12-4 with TRBJ1-5, with an unclear D gene assignment. The TCR was taken from a human donor with Susac syndrome. CDR3 sequence: CASSLASGNQPQHF. The base sequence is TGTGCCAGCAGTTTAGCGTCGGGGAACCAGCCCCAGCATTTT.